A single T cell receptor (beta chain) is shown here with its context. As yet, its antigen is unknown. From germline, CDR1 is MNHEY and CDR2 SVGAGI. The CDR3 is made up of 14 amino acids. The V end was cut by 2 bases, the J end by 3 bases, with 7 bases between. Primers: 60 Vbeta forward and 13 Jbeta reverse. Profiling relied on immunoSEQ multiplex PCR, and the TCRdb table lists in-frame clones only, not all of them. The sample shows 130,000 or so clones, 75% to 90% of them seen only once. This entry comes from a study of cytomegalovirus exposure and HLA in healthy donors. Study results and limitations: Prior analysis indicated that the majority of TCR beta V segments exhibited productivity approximately 90% or approximately 30% of the time. Accurate predictions that matched the HLA-A and HLA-B alleles of most subjects were reportedly made from TCR beta sequences. Immune exposure was documented only through CMV serostatus.

This receptor was obtained from a young man in good health and CMV-seronegative. What was sequenced was PBMCs. The chain recombines TRBV6-5 with TRBJ2-2, with no clear D. CDR3 residues: CASSYRQDTGELFF. Here the CDR3 DNA reads TGTGCCAGCAGTTACCGGCAGGACACCGGGGAGCTGTTTTTT.